The clone carrying this T cell receptor gamma chain was picked up one time. Its antigen is not identified. These data originate in a study of gamma delta lymphoproliferative disorders and STAT genes. At the level of the study: Each gamma-chain library started from at least 50 ng of genomic DNA, using the LymphoTrack Dx TCRG Assay.

Study-level points and caveats: In whole-repertoire clustering, gamma separated patients from controls, unlike delta.

TCRdb re-processed the multiplex PCR reads using CATT. The sample contains 2,000 to 2,500 gamma-chain clones, more than 7.5% of which appear only once. CDR3 length equals 9 residues. Germline CDR1 is EGSTGY and CDR2 is YDSYTSSV. V was clipped by 8 bases and J by 11 bases; unmatched bases: 6. Sequencing used genomic DNA taken from PBMCs of patients and controls. Sequencing was performed on blood. The chain recombines TRGV4 with TRGJ1 or TRGJ2. The J gene was missing in TCRdb and was found by matching the end of the DNA to germline. This sequence originates from a human donor with gamma-delta T-cell large granular lymphocyte leukemia. CDR3 bases: TGTGCCACCTCTCTGGAGAAACTCTTT. It yields the protein CATSLEKLF.